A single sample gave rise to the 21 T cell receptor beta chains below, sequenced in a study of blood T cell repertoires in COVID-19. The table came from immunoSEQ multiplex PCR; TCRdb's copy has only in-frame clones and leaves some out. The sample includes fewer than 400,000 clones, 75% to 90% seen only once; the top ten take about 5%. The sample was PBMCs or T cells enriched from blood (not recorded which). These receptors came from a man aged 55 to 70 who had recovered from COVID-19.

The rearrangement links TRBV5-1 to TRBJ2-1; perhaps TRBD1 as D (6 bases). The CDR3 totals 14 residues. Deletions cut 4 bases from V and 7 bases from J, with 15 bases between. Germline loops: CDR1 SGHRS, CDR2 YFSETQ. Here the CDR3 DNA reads TGCGCCAGCAGCCTCGCTACAGGGCGGAATGAGCAGTTCTTC. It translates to CASSLATGRNEQFF.

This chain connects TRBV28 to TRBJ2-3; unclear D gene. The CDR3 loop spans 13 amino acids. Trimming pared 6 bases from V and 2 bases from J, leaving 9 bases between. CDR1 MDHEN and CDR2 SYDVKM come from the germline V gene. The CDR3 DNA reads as TGTGCCAGCAGACAACATGCCACAGATACGCAGTATTTT. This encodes CASRQHATDTQYF.

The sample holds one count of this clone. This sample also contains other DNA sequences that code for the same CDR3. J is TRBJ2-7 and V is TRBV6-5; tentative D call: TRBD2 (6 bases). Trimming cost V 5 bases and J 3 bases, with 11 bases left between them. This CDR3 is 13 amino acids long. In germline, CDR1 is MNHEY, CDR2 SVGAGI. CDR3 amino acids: CASSPGLSYEQYF. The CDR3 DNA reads TGTGCCAGCAGTCCGGGACTTAGCTACGAGCAGTACTTC.

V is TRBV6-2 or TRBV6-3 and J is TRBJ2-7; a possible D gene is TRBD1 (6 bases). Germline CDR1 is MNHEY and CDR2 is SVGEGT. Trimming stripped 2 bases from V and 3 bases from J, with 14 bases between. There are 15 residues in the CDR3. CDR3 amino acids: CASSYPRQVDYEQYF. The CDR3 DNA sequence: TGTGCCAGCAGTTACCCCCGACAGGTTGACTACGAGCAGTACTTC.

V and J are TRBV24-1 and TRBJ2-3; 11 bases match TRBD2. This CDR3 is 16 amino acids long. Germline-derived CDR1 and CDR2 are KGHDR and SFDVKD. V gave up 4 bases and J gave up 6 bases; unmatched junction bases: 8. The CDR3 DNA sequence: TGTGCCACCAGTGAGCCTACTAGCGGGAGTATGGATACGCAGTATTTT. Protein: CATSEPTSGSMDTQYF.

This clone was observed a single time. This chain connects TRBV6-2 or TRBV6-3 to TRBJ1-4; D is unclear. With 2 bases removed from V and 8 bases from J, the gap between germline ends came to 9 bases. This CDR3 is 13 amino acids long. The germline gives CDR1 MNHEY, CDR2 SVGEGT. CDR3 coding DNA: TGTGCCAGCAGTTACCTGTCGGTAGAAAAACTGTTTTTT. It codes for CASSYLSVEKLFF.

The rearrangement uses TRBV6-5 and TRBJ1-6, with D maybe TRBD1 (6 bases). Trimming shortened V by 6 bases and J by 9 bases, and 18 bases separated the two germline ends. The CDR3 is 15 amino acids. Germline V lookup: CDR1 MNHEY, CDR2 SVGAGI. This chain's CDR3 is CASRYHRVGISPLHF. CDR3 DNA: TGTGCCAGCAGATACCACAGGGTCGGGATTTCACCCCTCCACTTT.

CDR3 sequence: CSVDGTSGYNEQFF. Written as DNA, the CDR3 is TGCAGCGTTGATGGGACTAGCGGCTACAATGAGCAGTTCTTC. The V call is TRBV29-1, the J call TRBJ2-1, with TRBD2 matching 11 bases. Unmatched junction bases numbered 1, after V lost 3 bases and J lost 3 bases. Germline CDR1 is SQVTM and CDR2 is ANQGSEA. The CDR3 is 14 amino acids.

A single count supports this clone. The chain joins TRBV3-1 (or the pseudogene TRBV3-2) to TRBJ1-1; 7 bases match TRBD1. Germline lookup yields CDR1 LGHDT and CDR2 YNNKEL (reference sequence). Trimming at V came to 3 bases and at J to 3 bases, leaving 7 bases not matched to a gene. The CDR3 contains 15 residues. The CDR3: CASSQRTGRYTEAFF. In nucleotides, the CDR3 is TGTGCCAGCAGCCAGCGGACAGGTCGGTACACTGAAGCTTTCTTT.

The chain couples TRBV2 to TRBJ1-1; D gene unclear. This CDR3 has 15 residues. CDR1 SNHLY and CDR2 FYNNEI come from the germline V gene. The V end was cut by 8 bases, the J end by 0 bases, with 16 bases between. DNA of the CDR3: TGTGCCAGCTGTTCTCGTCAGTCCGTGAACACTGAAGCTTTCTTT. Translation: CASCSRQSVNTEAFF.

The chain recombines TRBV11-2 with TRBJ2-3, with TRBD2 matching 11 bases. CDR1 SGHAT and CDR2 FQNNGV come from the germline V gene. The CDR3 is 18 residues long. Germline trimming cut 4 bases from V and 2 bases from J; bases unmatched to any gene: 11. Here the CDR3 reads CASSSTPTGLAVTDTQYF. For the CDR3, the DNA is TGTGCCAGCAGCTCCACCCCCACGGGACTAGCGGTCACAGATACGCAGTATTTT.

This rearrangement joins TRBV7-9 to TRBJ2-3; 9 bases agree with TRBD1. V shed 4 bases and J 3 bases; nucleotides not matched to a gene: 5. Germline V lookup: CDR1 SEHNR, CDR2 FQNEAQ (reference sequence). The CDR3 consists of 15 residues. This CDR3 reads CASSSQGAATDTQYF. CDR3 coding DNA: TGTGCCAGCAGCTCACAGGGGGCCGCAACAGATACGCAGTATTTT.

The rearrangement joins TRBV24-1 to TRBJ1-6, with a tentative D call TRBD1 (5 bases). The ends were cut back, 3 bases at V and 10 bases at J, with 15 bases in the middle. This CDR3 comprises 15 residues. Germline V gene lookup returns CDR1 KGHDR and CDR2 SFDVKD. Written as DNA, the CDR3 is TGTGCCACCAGTGATAGTTCCGCCGGGGGGTCACCCCTCCACTTT. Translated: CATSDSSAGGSPLHF.

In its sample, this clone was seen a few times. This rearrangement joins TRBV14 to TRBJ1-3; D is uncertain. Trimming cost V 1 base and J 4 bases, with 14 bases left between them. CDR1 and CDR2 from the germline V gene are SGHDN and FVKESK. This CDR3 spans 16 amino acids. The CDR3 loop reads CASSQVPERVGNTIYF. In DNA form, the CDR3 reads TGTGCCAGCAGCCAAGTCCCGGAGCGGGTCGGAAACACCATATATTTT.

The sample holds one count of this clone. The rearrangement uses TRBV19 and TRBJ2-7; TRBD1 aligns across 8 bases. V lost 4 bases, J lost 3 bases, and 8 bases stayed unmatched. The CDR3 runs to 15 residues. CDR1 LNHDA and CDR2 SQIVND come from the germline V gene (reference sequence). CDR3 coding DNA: TGTGCCAGTAGTACCACCGGGACAGGCTTCTACGAGCAGTACTTC. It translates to CASSTTGTGFYEQYF. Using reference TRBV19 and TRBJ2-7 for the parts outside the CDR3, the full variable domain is DGGITQSPKYLFRKEGQNVTLSCEQNLNHDAMYWYRQDPGQGLRLIYYSQIVNDFQKGDIAEGYSVSREKKESFPLTVTSAQKNPTAFYLCASSTTGTGFYEQYFGPGTRLTVT.

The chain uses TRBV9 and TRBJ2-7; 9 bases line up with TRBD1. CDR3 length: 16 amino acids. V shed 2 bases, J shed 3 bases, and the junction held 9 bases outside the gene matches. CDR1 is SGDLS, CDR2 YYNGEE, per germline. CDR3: CASSVDPGQGLYEQYF. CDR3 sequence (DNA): TGTGCCAGCAGCGTCGACCCGGGACAGGGTCTCTACGAGCAGTACTTC.

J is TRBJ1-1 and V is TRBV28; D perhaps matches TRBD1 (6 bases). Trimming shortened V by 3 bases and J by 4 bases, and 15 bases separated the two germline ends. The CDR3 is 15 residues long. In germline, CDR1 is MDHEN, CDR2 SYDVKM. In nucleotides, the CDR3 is TGTGCCAGCAGTTTTCAAAAACAGGGAAGCACTGAAGCTTTCTTT. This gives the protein CASSFQKQGSTEAFF. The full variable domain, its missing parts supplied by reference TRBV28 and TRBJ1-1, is DVKVTQSSRYLVKRTGEKVFLECVQDMDHENMFWYRQDPGLGLRLIYFSYDVKMKEKGDIPEGYSVSREKKERFSLILESASTNQTSMYLCASSFQKQGSTEAFFGQGTRLTVV.

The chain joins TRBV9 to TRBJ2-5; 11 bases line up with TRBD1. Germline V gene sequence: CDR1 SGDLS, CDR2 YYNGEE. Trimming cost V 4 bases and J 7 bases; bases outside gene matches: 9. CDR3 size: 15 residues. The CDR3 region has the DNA TGTGCCAGCAGCCAAGGACAGGGGGCCCCTGGGACCCAGTACTTC. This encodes CASSQGQGAPGTQYF.

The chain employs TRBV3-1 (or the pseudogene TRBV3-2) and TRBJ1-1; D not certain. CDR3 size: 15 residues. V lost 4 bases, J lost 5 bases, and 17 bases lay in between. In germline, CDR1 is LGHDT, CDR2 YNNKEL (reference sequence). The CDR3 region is CASSPYNRGRTEAFF. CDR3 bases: TGTGCCAGCAGCCCGTACAACCGAGGGCGAACTGAAGCTTTCTTT.

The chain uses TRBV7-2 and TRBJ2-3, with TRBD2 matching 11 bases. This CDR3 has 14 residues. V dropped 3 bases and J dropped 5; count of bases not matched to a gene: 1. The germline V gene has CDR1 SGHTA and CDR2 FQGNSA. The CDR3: CASSFGLAGDTQYF. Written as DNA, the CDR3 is TGTGCCAGCAGCTTCGGACTAGCGGGAGATACGCAGTATTTT.

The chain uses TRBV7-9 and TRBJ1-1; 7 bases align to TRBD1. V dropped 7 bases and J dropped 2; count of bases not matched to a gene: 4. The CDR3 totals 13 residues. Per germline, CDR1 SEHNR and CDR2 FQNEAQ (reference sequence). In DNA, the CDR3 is TGTGCCAGCAAAGGGACAGCTAACACTGAAGCTTTCTTT. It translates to CASKGTANTEAFF.